This section outlines one T cell receptor beta chain sequence together with its context. Its binding antigen is unknown. Base quality data are lacking; no much larger clone is found one base away. This entry comes from a study of blood T cells in healthy people across ages (dated by TCRdb to between 2014 and 2017). Context from the whole study: In model experiments, roughly one uniquely barcoded TCR beta cDNA molecule per two T cells was captured by template switching. To avoid experimental bias, donors of different ages were randomly spread across the sequencing lanes. For two donors (one aged 18 to 29 and one aged 80 or older), the study analyzed two additional independent replicas of 1 million unique cDNA reads from the same blood draw. The study measured age-related changes in TCR beta repertoire diversity using deep sequencing normalized with unique cDNA molecular identifiers. The donors were split into four age groups: young (average about 16 years), middle-aged (over 35), aged (more than 55) and long-lived (approximately 89). Broad study findings and their caveats: As age increased, observed TCR beta diversity per million T cells dropped in a roughly linear way, and a significant reduction was already evident by age around 41. Because donor CMV infection status was unknown, age-related changes in expanded clonotypes were potentially confounded. Compared with the aged group, the long-lived group had more naive CD4+ T cells, fewer expanded clones and increased TCR diversity, suggesting age selection. Total diversity estimates from one million sequenced T cells were considered lower bounds and underestimates. Conclusive comparison of naive and antigen-experienced compartments was prevented by the profiling of bulk unsorted PBMCs. A strong correlation was found between observed TCR beta diversity and the percentage of naive T cells measured by flow cytometry.

The donors were 40 or so Caucasian individuals from Russia, aged 6 to 90 years, who were systemically healthy. Around 10 milliliters of peripheral blood were drawn from each donor into EDTA-treated Vacutainer tubes. Ficoll-Paque density-gradient centrifugation was used to isolate PBMCs, with at least 7 million per sample. Trizol reagent was used to extract total RNA from the PBMCs, yielding at least 6 micrograms per sample. The percentages of naive CD45RAhigh/CD27high T cells were determined by flow cytometry on a PBMC aliquot from every donor. Spanning cysteine to phenylalanine, the CDR3 consists of 20 amino acids. The DNA shown is the 60-base CDR3, in frame from base 1. The CDR1 and CDR2 encoded by the germline V gene are MDHEN and SYDVKM. V lost 5 bases and J lost 8 bases, and the count of bases not matched to a germline gene is 21. The library was obtained by 5' RACE. The sequencer was an Illumina HiSeq 2500. A second PCR of roughly 7 to 12 cycles was performed with a sample-barcoded 5' primer and a J-beta primer mix. A unique molecular identifier was introduced onto each TCR beta cDNA molecule by a template-switch 5' adaptor carrying 12 random nucleotides. Each sample yielded at least 2.5 million CDR3-containing paired-end reads. First-strand cDNA was synthesized from all RNA with the Mint cDNA synthesis kit, primed by a TRBC-specific oligonucleotide. All cDNA was treated with uracil-DNA glycosylase and then went through a first 18-cycle PCR with the universal primers M1SS and BC2_uni_R. Turning to the authors' computational methods: Each sample was normalized by randomly selecting 1 million high-quality reads, each carrying a distinct molecular identifier. Reads with shared molecular identifiers were discarded instead of being binned into consensus sequences. CDR3 identification, clonotype clustering and error correction used MiTCR with a Q25 quality threshold and the strictest error-elimination algorithm. Lower-bound total TCR beta diversity was estimated with a nonparametric unseen species model using Euler transformation. Starting from the raw public reads, TCRdb applied fastp trimming at Q25, assembled clones with MiXCR and retained in-frame beta chains. CDR3 protein sequences are deduplicated, and each keeps its most common genes and DNA. These V and J calls rely on TCRdb rather than the paper's analysis. For this sample the table gives some 860,000 distinct CDR3 sequences, of which approximately 60% were detected only once. 20% to 30% of the sample belongs to the ten largest clones.

Sequencing used blood. The TCR originated in a man aged 40-50 years in good health. The V and J segments used are TRBV28 and TRBJ2-1; 13 bases in between match TRBD2. The CDR3 reads as follows: CASSTIRQTGLAGAVYEQFF. The DNA reads TGTGCCAGCAGTACTATCCGCCAAACTGGACTAGCGGGAGCAGTCTATGAGCAGTTCTTC.